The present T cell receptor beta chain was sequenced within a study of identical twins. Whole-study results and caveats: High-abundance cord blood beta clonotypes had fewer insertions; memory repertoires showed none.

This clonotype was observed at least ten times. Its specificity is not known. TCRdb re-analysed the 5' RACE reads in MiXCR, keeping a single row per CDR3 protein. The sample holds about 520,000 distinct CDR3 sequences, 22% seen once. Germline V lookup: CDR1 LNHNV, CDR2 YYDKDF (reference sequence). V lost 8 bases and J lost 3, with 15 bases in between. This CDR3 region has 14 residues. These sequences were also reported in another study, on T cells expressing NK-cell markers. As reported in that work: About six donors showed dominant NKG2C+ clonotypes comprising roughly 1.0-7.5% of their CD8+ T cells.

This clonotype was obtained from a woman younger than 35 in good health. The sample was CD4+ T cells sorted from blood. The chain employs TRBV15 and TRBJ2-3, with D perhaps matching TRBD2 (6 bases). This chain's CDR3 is CATSGGAITDTQYF. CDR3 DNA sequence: TGTGCCACCTCTGGAGGGGCAATTACAGATACGCAGTATTTT.